Below, 23 T cell receptor beta chains from the same sample are listed, as sequenced in a study of T cell responses to AZD1222 COVID-19 vaccine. Clones were sequenced by immunoSEQ multiplex PCR, and TCRdb holds only the in-frame ones, with some missing. The sample has approximately 190,000 clones; around 92% are singletons. The sequencing used peripheral blood, collected on day 0 of AZD1222 vaccination. These receptors originate from an adult in good health.

CDR3 coding DNA: TGCGCCAGCAGGACCACTAGCGGGGGCCCCAATGAGCAGTTCTTC. Amino acid sequence: CASRTTSGGPNEQFF. This sequence joins TRBV5-1 and TRBJ2-1; 11 bases align to TRBD2. The CDR3 is made up of 15 amino acids. J gave up 6 bases and V 5 bases, and 7 bases lay outside the gene matches. CDR1 is SGHRS and CDR2 is YFSETQ in the germline V gene. Supplemented by reference TRBV5-1 and TRBJ2-1, the full variable domain reads KAGVTQTPRYLIKTRGQQVTLSCSPISGHRSVSWYQQTPGQGLQFLFEYFSETQRNKGNFPGRFSGRQFSNSRSEMNVSTLELGDSALYLCASRTTSGGPNEQFFGPGTRLTVL.

This clone has more than one count but fewer than ten. The sample carries other DNA sequences with the same CDR3. This chain links TRBV6-5 with TRBJ1-5, with D unclear. Trimming pared 2 bases from V and 4 bases from J, leaving 6 bases between. This CDR3 comprises 13 residues. CDR1 and CDR2 from the germline V gene are MNHEY and SVGAGI. CDR3 residues: CASSYGRNQPQHF. DNA for the CDR3: TGTGCCAGCAGTTACGGGCGGAATCAGCCCCAGCATTTT.

The chain combines TRBV7-9 with TRBJ1-1; 7 bases align to TRBD1. V trimming: 4 bases; J trimming: 1 base; junction bases outside the gene matches: 6. The CDR3 contains 15 residues. Germline V gene sequence: CDR1 SEHNR, CDR2 FQNEAQ (reference sequence). The CDR3 reads CASSSHRGGNTEAFF. CDR3 sequence (DNA): TGTGCCAGCAGCTCTCACAGGGGAGGGAACACTGAAGCTTTCTTT.

The chain carries TRBV7-2 and TRBJ1-4; D is possibly TRBD1 (5 bases). This CDR3 is 14 amino acids long. CDR1 SGHTA and CDR2 FQGNSA come from the germline V gene. Trimming pared 5 bases from V and 7 bases from J, leaving 14 bases between. DNA of the CDR3: TGTGCCAGCAGCCCCACAGGCGGGGGTGAAAAACTGTTTTTT. This sequence encodes CASSPTGGGEKLFF.

The genes are TRBV12-5 and TRBJ1-4; D unclear. The germline gives CDR1 LGHNT, CDR2 FRNRAP. Trimming took off 2 bases at V and 10 bases at J, with 8 bases between the two ends. This CDR3 contains 12 residues. The DNA of the CDR3 is TGTGCTAGTGGTTTGTTCGACGGAAAACTGTTTTTT. This encodes CASGLFDGKLFF.

Points on this clone: One end of the junction is discordant with germline, which a read error may explain. This sequence joins TRBV14 and TRBJ2-5; 8 nucleotides line up with TRBD1. The CDR3 runs 16 residues. The germline V gene has CDR1 SGHDN and CDR2 FVKESK. CDR3 region: CASTQGPRGLLETQYF. As DNA, the CDR3 is TGTGCCAGCACCCAAGGTCCCAGGGGGCTTTTGGAGACCCAGTACTTC.

The CDR3 DNA reads as TGTGCCAGCAGCCTAGGGGGGGCCCTGTTGGGCAATCAGCCCCAGCATTTT. Amino acids: CASSLGGALLGNQPQHF. V gene TRBV7-8 combines with J gene TRBJ1-5, with D perhaps matching TRBD1 (6 bases). Germline V lookup: CDR1 SGHVS, CDR2 FQNEAQ. The CDR3 is made up of 17 amino acids. The V end was cut by 5 bases, the J end by 2 bases, with 19 bases between.

The chain employs TRBV19 and TRBJ1-5; D is undetermined. The CDR3 is made up of 14 amino acids. The V end was cut by 11 bases, the J end by 3 bases, with 17 bases between. Germline assignment: CDR1 LNHDA and CDR2 SQIVND (reference sequence). This CDR3 is CAGGSGRTNQPQHF. The CDR3 region has the DNA TGTGCCGGTGGGTCGGGGAGAACCAATCAGCCCCAGCATTTT.

This clone was observed once. This same CDR3 is encoded by further DNA sequences in the sample. The chain has TRBV15 and TRBJ1-4; no firm D call. V gave up 3 bases and J gave up 3 bases, with 5 bases separating them. The CDR3 sequence is 13 residues long. From germline, CDR1 is LNHNV and CDR2 YYDKDF (reference sequence). CDR3 sequence (DNA): TGTGCCACCAGCAGGGACCCTAATGAAAAACTGTTTTTT. Amino acids: CATSRDPNEKLFF.

This chain joins TRBV30 and TRBJ1-5; weak D call: TRBD1 (5 bases). V was pared by 3 bases and J by 3 bases, with 12 bases between. Germline V gene sequence: CDR1 GTSNPN, CDR2 SVGIG (reference sequence). The CDR3 covers 14 residues. The CDR3 DNA is TGTGCCTGGAGAGGGGCATCGGTCAATCAGCCCCAGCATTTT. Its translation: CAWRGASVNQPQHF.

The J gene is TRBJ1-5, the V gene TRBV6-2 or TRBV6-3, with D maybe TRBD1 (5 bases). CDR1 and CDR2 from the germline V gene are MNHEY and SVGEGT. V was clipped by 2 bases and J by 2 bases, with 10 bases between them. The CDR3 loop spans 15 amino acids. The CDR3, as DNA: TGTGCCAGCAGTTACGGCAGGGAGCGCAATCAGCCCCAGCATTTT. This sequence encodes CASSYGRERNQPQHF.

The chain combines TRBV27 with TRBJ1-4, with unresolved D. V lost 7 bases to trimming and J lost 0 bases, with 9 bases between them. CDR1 and CDR2 from the germline V gene are MNHEY and SMNVEV (reference sequence). The CDR3 runs to 14 residues. CDR3 DNA: TGTGCCAGCAAAAGGCCCGCAACTAATGAAAAACTGTTTTTT. It encodes CASKRPATNEKLFF.

CDR3 bases: TGTGCCAGCAGTTTAGGAAGGACAGGGGCAACTAATGAAAAACTGTTTTTT. Protein sequence: CASSLGRTGATNEKLFF. The chain is built from TRBV27 and TRBJ1-4; 9 nucleotides match TRBD1. The CDR3 runs 17 residues. V lost 2 bases, J lost 0 bases, and 4 bases stayed unmatched. Germline loops: CDR1 MNHEY, CDR2 SMNVEV (reference sequence).

V is TRBV6-1 and J is TRBJ1-1; D possibly corresponds to TRBD1 (5 bases). Germline loops: CDR1 MNHNS, CDR2 SASEGT. The CDR3 contains 14 residues. The germline V and J ends were trimmed by 0 bases and 10 bases, with 15 bases remaining between them. CDR3 sequence (DNA): TGTGCCAGCAGTGAAGCTTGGGGGAGGGCGGCAGCTTTCTTT. Its translation: CASSEAWGRAAAFF.

The rearrangement joins TRBV9 to TRBJ2-1, with D possibly matching TRBD1 (5 bases). This CDR3 is built from 15 residues. From germline, CDR1 is SGDLS and CDR2 YYNGEE. V gave up 4 bases and J gave up 2 bases, with 13 bases separating them. CDR3 in amino acids: CASSLTGETYNEQFF. The CDR3 DNA follows: TGTGCCAGCAGCCTAACAGGAGAAACCTACAATGAGCAGTTCTTC. The full variable domain, rest sourced from reference TRBV9 and TRBJ2-1, is DSGVTQTPKHLITATGQRVTLRCSPRSGDLSVYWYQQSLDQGLQFLIQYYNGEERAKGNILERFSAQQFPDLHSELNLSSLELGDSALYFCASSLTGETYNEQFFGPGTRLTVL.

This CDR3 reads CASSLGRVGYGYTF. CDR3 DNA sequence: TGCGCCAGCAGCTTGGGCAGGGTGGGATATGGCTACACCTTC. The chain combines TRBV5-1 with TRBJ1-2, with D tentatively TRBD1 (5 bases). The V end was cut by 0 bases, the J end by 5 bases, with 11 bases between. This CDR3 spans 14 amino acids. CDR1 is SGHRS, CDR2 YFSETQ, per germline.

The rearrangement links TRBV2 to TRBJ1-5; D might be TRBD1 (6 bases). Germline CDR1 reads SNHLY; CDR2 reads FYNNEI. The CDR3 runs 14 residues. The germline V and J ends were trimmed by 1 base and 6 bases, with 10 bases remaining between them. The CDR3 DNA is TGTGCCAGCAGTGAAGGCACAGGGCCTCAGCCCCAGCATTTT. This translates into CASSEGTGPQPQHF.

The V call is TRBV11-2, the J call TRBJ1-4, with 7 nucleotides matching TRBD1. This CDR3 has 18 amino acids. V gave up 2 bases and J gave up 0 bases; unmatched junction bases: 9. CDR1 is SGHAT, CDR2 FQNNGV, per germline. The CDR3, as DNA: TGTGCCAGCAGCTTAAACAGGGGTCCGCGGGCAACTAATGAAAAACTGTTTTTT. Amino acids: CASSLNRGPRATNEKLFF. Together with reference TRBV11-2 and TRBJ1-4, the CDR3 gives the full variable domain: EAGVAQSPRYKIIEKRQSVAFWCNPISGHATLYWYQQILGQGPKLLIQFQNNGVVDDSQLPKDRFSAERLKGVDSTLKIQPAKLEDSAVYLCASSLNRGPRATNEKLFFGSGTQLSVL.

This chain connects TRBV29-1 to TRBJ1-1; D uncertain. Germline V CDR1 and CDR2: SQVTM, ANQGSEA. V lost 3 bases and J lost 7, with 18 bases in between. The length of the CDR3 is 14 residues. This CDR3 is CSVESSRIFDEAFF. CDR3 in DNA: TGCAGCGTTGAGAGTTCGAGGATTTTCGATGAAGCTTTCTTT.

The chain recombines TRBV28 with TRBJ2-3, with D perhaps matching TRBD2 (5 bases). V was clipped by 8 bases and J by 2 bases, with 14 bases between them. Germline lookup yields CDR1 MDHEN and CDR2 SYDVKM. CDR3 length equals 14 residues. The CDR3 DNA sequence: TGTGCCAGCTCCAGCGGTGGGCTCACAGATACGCAGTATTTT. This encodes CASSSGGLTDTQYF.

This clone appeared a single time. This chain joins TRBV25-1 and TRBJ1-5; no clear D. Trimming shortened V by 2 bases and J by 5 bases, and 13 bases separated the two germline ends. The CDR3 runs 15 residues. Germline V CDR1 and CDR2: MGHDK, SYGVNS. Written as DNA, the CDR3 is TGTGCCAGCAGTGAACGGAGGGATACTGATCAGCCCCAGCATTTT. Amino acids: CASSERRDTDQPQHF.

The rearrangement joins TRBV2 to TRBJ1-1, with D possibly TRBD1 on 5 matching bases. Germline V CDR1 and CDR2: SNHLY, FYNNEI. The CDR3 loop spans 15 amino acids. The V end lost 2 bases, the J end lost 4 bases, and 14 bases lay between the germline ends. CDR3 coding DNA: TGTGCCAGCAGTGAAAGCGGGGGGACTACCACTGAAGCTTTCTTT. This translates into CASSESGGTTTEAFF.

The chain joins TRBV3-1 (or the pseudogene TRBV3-2) to TRBJ1-4; D gene ambiguous. CDR1 and CDR2 from the germline V gene are LGHDT and YNNKEL (reference sequence). V was shortened by 4 bases and J by 8 bases, with 17 bases between the two germline ends. The CDR3 spans 15 residues. In DNA, the CDR3 is TGTGCCAGCAGCCCGATGGGCGGGGTAGGAGAAAAACTGTTTTTT. This gives the protein CASSPMGGVGEKLFF.